This T cell receptor beta chain emerged from a study of T cell responses to AZD1222 COVID-19 vaccine. Assay used: immunoSEQ multiplex PCR; TCRdb lists only in-frame clones, some missing. The sample shows approximately 150,000 clones, about nine tenths of them seen only once. Regarding this clone: Its antigen remains unknown.

General observations from the study: Only a handful of individuals given AZD1222 were seropositive at baseline.

Unmatched junction bases numbered 6, after V lost 10 bases and J lost 6 bases. The CDR3 has 13 residues. The clonotype originates from an adult who received the AZD1222 COVID-19 vaccine. The chain combines TRBV12-3 or TRBV12-4 with TRBJ1-5; 10 nucleotides match TRBD1. This sample comprised peripheral blood, obtained 28 days after the second AZD1222 dose. The CDR3 nucleotides read TGTGCCACCAGACAGGGGGCGGTTCAGCCCCAGCATTTT. As protein: CATRQGAVQPQHF.